The source of this TCR beta chain is a study of tumor-infiltrating lymphocytes in primary liver carcinoma (dated by TCRdb to between 2016 and 2019). Notes on the research overall: Between November 2015 and early 2016, a few patients in China with histopathologically diagnosed primary liver carcinoma had surgical resection. Of the five patients, three men and two women aged 30 to 69 years, four had hepatocellular carcinoma and one had combined HCC and intrahepatic cholangiocarcinoma. The five patients had tumors staged T1-T3 N0M0, with maximum diameters ranging from about 4.2 to 10 cm. Samples yielded roughly 3.5 to 8 million productive TCRbeta reads; read depth did not differ significantly between tissue types. For each liver tumor, the study sampled five regions along with adjacent normal tissue and blood, and applied TCRbeta repertoire sequencing, expression microarrays and whole-exome sequencing. TCRbeta repertoire sequencing covered 35 or so specimens from 5 patients: approximately 25 tumor regions, 5 adjacent noncancerous liver tissues and 5 peripheral blood samples. Reproducibility between technical replicate repertoires was high, with correlation coefficients above 0.95 and mean shared-clone rates approximately 0.9. Summary of the overall study and its limitations: With just five or six patients in the study, the authors point out that the findings should be validated in a larger study. Pairs of tumor regions showed greater repertoire overlap (mean roughly 35%) than tumor-adjacent pairs (approximately 17%) or tumor-blood pairs (approximately 14%), which is consistent with antigen-driven expansion. Because only the TCR beta chain was sequenced and unpaired alpha chains were not captured, true repertoire diversity is likely underestimated. Bulk unsorted samples precluded comparing CD4+ and CD8+ T cell repertoires. A significantly larger repertoire fraction was made up by the top 250 clones in tumors than in blood (p = 0.039).

Blood RNA was extracted from unsorted whole blood with TRIzol reagent; germline DNA came from the DNeasy Blood & Tissue kit. Chronic HBV infection was present in the patients, and the patients were treatment-naive at sampling. Around 3.6 milliliters of peripheral blood were collected into K2EDTA tubes before surgery. Comment on this clonotype: What antigen it recognizes has not been identified. The junction departs from the called germline gene at one end, perhaps through a read error.

A constant-region primer and ProtoScript II reverse transcriptase were used to reverse-transcribe TCRbeta-specific cDNA from 500 ng total RNA. TCRbeta libraries were built with three nested multiplex PCR rounds, a slightly modified ARM-PCR procedure. Each of the first two PCR rounds ran for roughly 9 cycles and used multiplex TRBV1-TRBV30 forward primers together with a Cbeta reverse primer. Sample barcodes and Illumina adapters were added in a final 25-cycle PCR using Deep VentR polymerase. Before sequencing, amplicons between 200 and 500 bp were purified from gel using a QIAquick gel extraction kit. An Illumina HiSeq 2500 was used to sequence the TCRbeta amplicons with 250-bp paired-end reads. As for the original processing: Reads were quality-trimmed with Trimmomatic v0.33, and paired reads were merged with FLASH v1.2.11 to recover full CDR3 sequences. V, D and J germline segments were assigned to the rearranged TCRbeta sequences using MiGEC v1.2.1b. Clonotype statistics and Shannon-Wiener diversity indices were calculated with VDJtools v1.0.0. To cut down on sampling bias, every analysis after diversity analysis relied on just the 250 most abundant clonotypes from each sample. TCRdb reprocessing: public reads trimmed at Q25 with fastp, clones called with MiXCR, in-frame beta chains kept. Each entry is one CDR3 protein sequence, shown with its most common DNA and genes. V and J calls and clone size were set by TCRdb, not the authors. For this sample there are 310,000 or so distinct CDR3 sequences; almost 60% appear just once. The ten top clones hold approximately 15% of the sample.

Its CDR3 holds 17 amino acids, cysteine through phenylalanine. CDR3 DNA only is kept here, 51 bases in frame from base 1. The sample consisted of peripheral blood. The rearrangement joined TRBV12-3 or TRBV12-4 to TRBJ1-1; the D segment could be TRBD1, given 6 matching bases. The source is a woman between 25 and 40 years old with primary liver carcinoma and hepatitis B virus infection. CDR3 region: CVSSQLPQGKGGAETFF. The base sequence is TGTGTCAGCAGTCAACTCCCCCAGGGGAAGGGAGGGGCTGAAACTTTCTTT.